This TCR beta chain appears in the sequencing data of a study of blood T cell repertoires in COVID-19 (dated by TCRdb to about 2020). General notes on the study: The collaborator samples originated in the United States, Italy and Spain and spanned the acute and convalescent phases of COVID-19. The material from the prospective study consisted of cDNA or gDNA derived from T cells, B-cell-depleted T cells, or PBMCs. Subjects who had been exposed to COVID-19, were actively infected with it, or had recovered from it provided the deeply sampled blood TCRbeta repertoires that made up the dataset. A freely available public database, intended as a resource for researchers studying the immune response to SARS-CoV-2, is where the repertoires were released. The samples were drawn from two sources: the first 160 participants of the ongoing ImmuneRACE study, and fewer than 1,500 subjects contributed by 6 global collaborators. Sample metadata almost always included a de-identified subject ID, COVID-19 status, age in years and sex. Where HLA class I and class II types were available, the types were taken from metadata supplied by the sample provider, not from assay-based typing. The paper's findings and limits, for the study overall: The amount of clinical and demographic metadata varied by source and participant and was provided uncurated.

This clone showed up just a few times. The antigen it recognizes is unknown. Per-base quality was not reported, and no clone a single base away is much larger than it. In the germline V gene, CDR1 corresponds to SGHRS and CDR2 to YFSETQ. Compared with germline, V lacks 0 bases and J lacks 4 bases; bases without a gene match: 8. The CDR3 runs 16 amino acids, cysteine and phenylalanine included. The kept DNA is CDR3 alone, 48 bases in frame from the first base. Whole blood was collected in K2EDTA tubes by collaborating institutions according to the institutions' own protocols. For TCRbeta analysis, collaborator samples were shipped as frozen whole blood, as isolated PBMCs, or as DNA extracted from either sample type. The immunoSEQ Assay, a bias-controlled multiplex PCR, was used to amplify TCRbeta CDR3 regions from genomic DNA. The study's own analysis went as follows. The number of nucleated cells in each sample was estimated by amplification of reference gene primers within the assay. Sequence reads were collapsed and filtered to measure the absolute abundance of every unique TCRbeta CDR3 rearrangement. For each sample, productive Simpson clonality was calculated as the square root of Simpson's diversity index over productive rearrangements. This is the immuneACCESS table as TCRdb keeps it, with only in-frame sequences that have V and J called. A part of the clones is gone; compared with another copy, unresolved V genes explain less than half, and the rest is unexplained. Clone size and the V and J calls come from that table; the DNA yielded D and trimming. Recorded for this sample are some 72,000 clones; 85% to 90% of them occurred a single time. 0.58% of the sample belongs to the ten largest clones.

This receptor chain uses TRBV5-1 and TRBJ2-7, with 9 central nucleotides matching TRBD1. Sequenced sample: peripheral blood. The receptor was isolated from a man between 60 and 75 years old with acute or convalescent COVID-19. The CDR3 is CASSLDRDRAMYEQYF. Read as DNA, the sequence is TGCGCCAGCAGCTTGGACCGGGACAGGGCTATGTACGAGCAGTACTTC.